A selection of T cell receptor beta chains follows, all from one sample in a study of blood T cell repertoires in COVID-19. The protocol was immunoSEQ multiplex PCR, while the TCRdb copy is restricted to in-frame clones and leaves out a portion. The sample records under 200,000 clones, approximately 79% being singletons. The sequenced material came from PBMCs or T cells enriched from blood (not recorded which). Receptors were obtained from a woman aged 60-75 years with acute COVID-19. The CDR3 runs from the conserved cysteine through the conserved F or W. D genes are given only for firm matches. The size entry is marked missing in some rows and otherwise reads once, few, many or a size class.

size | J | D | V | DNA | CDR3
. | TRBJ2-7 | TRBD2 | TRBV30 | TGTGCCTGGAGTATCGGACTAGCGGGAGTCGATGAGCAGTACTTC | CAWSIGLAGVDEQYF
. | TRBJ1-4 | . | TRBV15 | TGTGCCACCAGCAGAGATGGGAGGGGTAATGAAAAACTGTTTTTT | CATSRDGRGNEKLFF
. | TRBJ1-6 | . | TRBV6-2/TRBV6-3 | TGTGCCAGCAGTTCGCCGCGGGGGTGGGGGAGACCCCTCCACTTT | CASSSPRGWGRPLHF
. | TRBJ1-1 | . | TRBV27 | TGTGCCAGCTGTTTATCGACAGCGAACACTGAAGCTTTCTTT | CASCLSTANTEAFF
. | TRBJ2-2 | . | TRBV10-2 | TGCGCCAGCACCCGAGACGGGGGATTCGGAACCGGGGAGCTGTTTTTT | CASTRDGGFGTGELFF
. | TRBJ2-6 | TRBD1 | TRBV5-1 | TGCGCCAGCACCCCTACAGGGGCTGGGGCCAACGTCCTGACTTTC | CASTPTGAGANVLTF
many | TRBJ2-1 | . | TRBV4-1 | TGCGCCAGCAGCCACCTGGGGCGAAAGGACGAGCAGTTCTTC | CASSHLGRKDEQFF
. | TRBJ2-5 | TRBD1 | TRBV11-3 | TGTGCCAGCAGCCCCGGACAGGGACAAGAGACCCAGTACTTC | CASSPGQGQETQYF
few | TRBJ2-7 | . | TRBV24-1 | TGTGCCACCAGTGACACGAAAGGAGGATACGAGCAGTACTTC | CATSDTKGGYEQYF
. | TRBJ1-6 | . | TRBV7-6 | TGTGCCAGCGGAGACGTCGCCTCCACCCTCCACTTT | CASGDVASTLHF
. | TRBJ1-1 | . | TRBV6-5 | TGTGCCAGCCTCGTCGGGGGGGCAAGGAACACTGAAGCTTTCTTT | CASLVGGARNTEAFF
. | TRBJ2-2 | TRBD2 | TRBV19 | TGTGCCAGTAGTTCTCCCGGGACTAGTTGGATCACCGGGGAGCTGTTTTTT | CASSSPGTSWITGELFF
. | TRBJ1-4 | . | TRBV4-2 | TGTGCCAGCAGCCGAGAAAGACAGCAGGGTATAAAACTGTTTTTT | CASSRERQQGIKLFF
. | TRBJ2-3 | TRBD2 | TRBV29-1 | TGCAGCGTTGCCCTTAGCGGGGGGGCCGGGAGCACAGATACGCAGTATTTT | CSVALSGGAGSTDTQYF
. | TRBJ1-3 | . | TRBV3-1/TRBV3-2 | TGTGCCAGCAGCCAATCACACGGCGCAGGCGGAAACACCATATATTTT | CASSQSHGAGGNTIYF
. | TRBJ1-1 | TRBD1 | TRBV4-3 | TGCGCCAGCAGCCCTACAGGGGCGGGCACTGAAGCTTTCTTT | CASSPTGAGTEAFF
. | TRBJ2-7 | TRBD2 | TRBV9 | TGTGCCAGCAGCGCTAGCGGAAGCATCGACTACGAGCAGTACTTC | CASSASGSIDYEQYF
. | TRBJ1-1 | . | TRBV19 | TGTGCCAGTAGTAAAGGAGGGGACACTGAAGCTTTCTTT | CASSKGGDTEAFF
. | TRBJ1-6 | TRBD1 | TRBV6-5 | TGTGCCAGCAGTTGGGACAGCAATTCACCCCTCCACTTT | CASSWDSNSPLHF
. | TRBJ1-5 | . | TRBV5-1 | TGCGCCAGCAGCTTGCCTCCGGGAGGTACCTATCAGCCCCAGCATTTT | CASSLPPGGTYQPQHF
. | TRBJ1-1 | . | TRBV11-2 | TGTGCCAGCAGCTTATTAGACACAGGGGAAGCTTTCTTT | CASSLLDTGEAFF
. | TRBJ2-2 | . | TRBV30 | TGTGCCTGGAGTTCCAGGTCGACCGGGGAGCTGTTTTTT | CAWSSRSTGELFF
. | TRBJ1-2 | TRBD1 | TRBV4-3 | TGCGCCAGCAGCCAAAAAACAGGGGGCGCTTATGGCTACACCTTC | CASSQKTGGAYGYTF
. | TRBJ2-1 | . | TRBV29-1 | TGCAGCGTTGTTACTGGGGGCAGCTCCTACAATGAGCAGTTCTTC | CSVVTGGSSYNEQFF
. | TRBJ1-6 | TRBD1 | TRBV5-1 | TGCGCCAGCAGCTTGAAGGGGACAGGGGGGCGAGGTTCACCCCTCCACTTT | CASSLKGTGGRGSPLHF
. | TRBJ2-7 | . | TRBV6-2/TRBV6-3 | TGTGCCAGCAGTGTGTTCGGAGCTCAAACCTACGAGCAGTACTTC | CASSVFGAQTYEQYF
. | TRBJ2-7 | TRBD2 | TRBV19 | TGTGCCAGTGGGACTAGGAACTCCTACGAGCAGTACTTC | CASGTRNSYEQYF
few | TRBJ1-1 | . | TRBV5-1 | TGCGCCAGCAGTTCTGTCACCAAGAGGGCTGAAGCTTTCTTT | CASSSVTKRAEAFF
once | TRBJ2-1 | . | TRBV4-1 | TGCGCCAGCAGCCAAGATTCGAACTCCGATGACAATGAGCAGTTCTTC | CASSQDSNSDDNEQFF
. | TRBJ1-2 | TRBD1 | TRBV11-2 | TGTGCCAGCAGCTTCCTCAAGGACAGGGGTTTTGGCTACACCTTC | CASSFLKDRGFGYTF
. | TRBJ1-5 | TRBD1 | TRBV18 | TGTGCCAGCTCAGCGAGGGACAGGGGGCTGAATCAGCCCCAGCATTTT | CASSARDRGLNQPQHF
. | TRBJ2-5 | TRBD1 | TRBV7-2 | TGTGCCAGCAGCATAACAGGGGGAGGTTGGGAGACCCAGTACTTC | CASSITGGGWETQYF
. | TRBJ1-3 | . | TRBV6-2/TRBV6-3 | TGTGCCAGCAGTTACGACAGACGAAACACCATATATTTT | CASSYDRRNTIYF
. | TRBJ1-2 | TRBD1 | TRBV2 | TGTGCCAGCAGAGGGACAGACTATGGCTACACCTTC | CASRGTDYGYTF
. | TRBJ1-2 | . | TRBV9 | TGTGCCAGCAGCGTTAACAATAAAGGCTACACCTTC | CASSVNNKGYTF
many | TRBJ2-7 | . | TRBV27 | TGTGCCAGCAGTTTAAATGAGGATCGGGAGCAGTACTTC | CASSLNEDREQYF
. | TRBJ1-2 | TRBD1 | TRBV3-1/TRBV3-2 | TGTGCCAGCAGCCAAACGGACAGGGGTGACTATGGCTACACCTTC | CASSQTDRGDYGYTF
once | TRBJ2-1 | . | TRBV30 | TGTGCCTGGAGTGTACTACGAAGCAATGAGCAGTTCTTC | CAWSVLRSNEQFF
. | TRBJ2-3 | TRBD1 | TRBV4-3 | TGCGCCAGCAGCCCCGGGCAGGGGGCAGATACGCAGTATTTT | CASSPGQGADTQYF
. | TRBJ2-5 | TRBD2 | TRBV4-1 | TGCGCCAGCAGCCAAGAGACTAGCGTAGAGGAGACCCAGTACTTC | CASSQETSVEETQYF
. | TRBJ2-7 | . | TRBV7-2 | TGTGCCAGCAGCTTAGATTGGCCTAGCAGGGAGCAGTACTTC | CASSLDWPSREQYF
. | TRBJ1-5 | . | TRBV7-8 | TGTGCCAGCAGCTTAGTAGGGGCAGAACCAGGCCAGCCCCAGCATTTT | CASSLVGAEPGQPQHF
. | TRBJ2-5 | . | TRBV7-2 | TGTGCCAGCAGCTCCGGACATACAGAGACCCAGTACTTC | CASSSGHTETQYF
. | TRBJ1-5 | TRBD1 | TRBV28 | TGTGCCGGAGGGGACAGGGCCTACTTATATAGCAATCAGCCCCAGCATTTT | CAGGDRAYLYSNQPQHF
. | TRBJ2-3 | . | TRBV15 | TGTGCCACCAGCTATGGGCCCATCACAGATACGCAGTATTTT | CATSYGPITDTQYF
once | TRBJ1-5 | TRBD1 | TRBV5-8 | TGTGCCAGCAGCTTGTCCAGGGGGTATAATCAGCCCCAGCATTTT | CASSLSRGYNQPQHF
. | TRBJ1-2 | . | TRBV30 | TGTGCCTGGAGTTCAAACTATGGCTACACCTTC | CAWSSNYGYTF